This T cell receptor beta chain derives from a study of blood T cell repertoires in COVID-19. Study summary: COVID-19 samples from acute and convalescent phases originated in the United States, Italy and Spain. T cells, B-cell-depleted T cells, or PBMCs supplied cDNA or gDNA.

Authors' processing steps: Amplified reference gene primers provided the basis for estimating nucleated cell counts. Profiling relied on immunoSEQ multiplex PCR, and the TCRdb table lists in-frame clones only, not all of them. V and J calls and clone size come straight from that table; D and trimming were deduced from the DNA. The top ten clones hold 14% of a sample with over 45,000 clones, about 88% of them seen once. Looked up from germline, CDR1 is MGHRA and CDR2 is YSYEKL. This CDR3 region has 20 residues. The trim removed 0 bases at V and 0 bases at J, leaving 11 bases unmatched. The sequence was collected from a woman aged 60-70 years with active COVID-19. The sample comprised peripheral blood. V gene TRBV4-1 combines with J gene TRBJ1-3; the match to TRBD1 covers 10 bases. The CDR3 coding sequence is TGCGCCAGCAGCCAAGATCCGTCCGGGACAGGGGCCTACTCTGGAAACACCATATATTTT. Translated: CASSQDPSGTGAYSGNTIYF.